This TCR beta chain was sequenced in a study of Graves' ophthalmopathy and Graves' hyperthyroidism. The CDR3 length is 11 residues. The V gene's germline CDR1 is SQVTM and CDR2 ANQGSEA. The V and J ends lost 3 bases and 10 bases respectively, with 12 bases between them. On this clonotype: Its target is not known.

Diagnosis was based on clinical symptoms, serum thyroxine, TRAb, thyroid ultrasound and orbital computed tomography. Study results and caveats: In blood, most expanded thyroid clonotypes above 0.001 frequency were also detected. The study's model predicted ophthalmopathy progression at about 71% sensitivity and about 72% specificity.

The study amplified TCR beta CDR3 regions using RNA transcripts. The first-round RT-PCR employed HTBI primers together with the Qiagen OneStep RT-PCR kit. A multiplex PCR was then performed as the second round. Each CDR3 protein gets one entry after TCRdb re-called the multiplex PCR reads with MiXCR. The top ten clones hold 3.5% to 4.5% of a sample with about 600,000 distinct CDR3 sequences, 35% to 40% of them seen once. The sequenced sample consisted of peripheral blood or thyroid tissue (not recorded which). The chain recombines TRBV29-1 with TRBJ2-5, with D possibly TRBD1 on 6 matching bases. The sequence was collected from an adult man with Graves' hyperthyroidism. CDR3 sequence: CSVERDTSQYF. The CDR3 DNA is TGCAGCGTTGAGAGGGACACGAGCCAGTACTTC. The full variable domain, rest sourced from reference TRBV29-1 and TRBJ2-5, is SAVISQKPSRDICQRGTSLTIQCQVDSQVTMMFWYRQQPGQSLTLIATANQGSEATYESGFVIDKFPISRPNLTFSTLTVSNMSPEDSSIYLCSVERDTSQYFGPGTRLLVL.